These 24 T cell receptor beta chains were sequenced from one sample in a study of T cells in Graves' hyperthyroidism and ophthalmopathy. RNA transcripts were the template for amplifying TCR beta CDR3 regions. Using the HTBI primer set, a first-round RT-PCR was run on the TCR CDR3. From the multiplex PCR reads, TCRdb called clonotypes with MiXCR, one entry per CDR3 protein. This sample has a few hundred thousand distinct CDR3 sequences, with about a fifth found just once. Sequenced material: blood. These receptors were obtained from a man aged 18 to 29 with Graves' hyperthyroidism.

This clonotype was found many times. The CDR3, as DNA: TGTGCCAGCAGTCGCCTCAGGGGACCCGGACAGACTGCCAATCAGCCCCAGCATTTT. Its protein is CASSRLRGPGQTANQPQHF. The rearrangement links TRBV6-5 to TRBJ1-5; TRBD1 is a possible D gene (6 bases). V lost 5 bases to trimming and J lost 3 bases, with 26 bases between them. This CDR3 has 19 amino acids. Germline V gene sequence: CDR1 MNHEY, CDR2 SVGAGI.

This clonotype appeared many times. The CDR3 DNA reads as TGTGCCAGCAGTGCAATAACTCGGCAAGGAAACACCATATATTTT. Protein sequence: CASSAITRQGNTIYF. The V call is TRBV6-1, the J call TRBJ1-3; the D is unclear. This CDR3 has 15 amino acids. The germline V gene has CDR1 MNHNS and CDR2 SASEGT. V was shortened by 4 bases and J by 4 bases, with 14 bases between the two germline ends.

In this sample, this clonotype turned up many times. This chain uses TRBV12-3 or TRBV12-4 with TRBJ2-5, with 9 nucleotides matching TRBD1. This CDR3 region has 16 residues. With V trimmed by 7 bases and J by 2 bases, 11 bases remained unmatched. The CDR3 nucleotides are TGTGCCAGCACCCCTTCCCGGGACAGGGTACAAGAGACCCAGTACTTC. Its protein product is CASTPSRDRVQETQYF.

The chain is built from TRBV2 and TRBJ2-2; 9 positions agree with TRBD2. This CDR3 region has 15 residues. With V trimmed by 9 bases and J by 3 bases, 8 bases remained unmatched. The V gene's germline CDR1 is SNHLY and CDR2 FYNNEI. The CDR3 spells CASTYSGGDTGELFF. The DNA for the CDR3 is TGTGCCAGTACCTATAGCGGGGGCGACACCGGGGAGCTGTTTTTT.

Concerning this clonotype itself: One end of the junction does not line up with germline, which may come from a read error. The chain carries TRBV2 and TRBJ2-2; TRBD1 matches 7 bases. Germline V gene data show CDR1 as SNHLY and CDR2 as FYNNEI. The CDR3 is made up of 14 amino acids. The CDR3 coding sequence is TGTGCCAGCAGTGGCGACAGGGTGGCCGGGGAGCTGCTTTTT. Protein product: CASSGDRVAGELLF.

This clonotype was detected a few times. This chain connects TRBV7-6 to TRBJ1-2; TRBD1 might be the D (5 bases). V lost 6 bases to trimming and J lost 0 bases, with 20 bases between them. This CDR3 has 17 residues. Germline CDR1 and CDR2: SGHVS and FNYEAQ. CDR3 region: CASSPEAGGAPNYGYTF. The CDR3 DNA sequence: TGTGCCAGCAGTCCCGAGGCGGGGGGTGCACCTAACTATGGCTACACCTTC.

The chain carries TRBV5-1 and TRBJ1-1, with 8 bases that match TRBD1. Looked up from germline, CDR1 is SGHRS and CDR2 is YFSETQ. The CDR3 consists of 15 residues. Trimming removed 2 bases from V and 0 bases from J; junction bases left unmatched: 3. The DNA for the CDR3 is TGCGCCAGCAGCTTTGGGGACAGGATGAACACTGAAGCTTTCTTT. Its translation is CASSFGDRMNTEAFF.

V usage is TRBV3-1 and J usage is TRBJ2-5; D gene unclear. CDR1 and CDR2 (germline): LGHDT, YNNKEL (reference sequence). The CDR3 is made up of 12 amino acids. The V end lost 1 base, the J end lost 4 bases, and 4 bases lay between the germline ends. This chain's CDR3 is CASSQVAETQYF. DNA for the CDR3: TGTGCCAGCAGCCAAGTAGCAGAGACCCAGTACTTC.

This clonotype was picked up many times. The V call is TRBV27, the J call TRBJ2-2; 11 bases map to TRBD2. With 7 bases clipped from V and 0 bases from J, the junction kept 4 bases outside the gene matches. Germline V CDR1 and CDR2: MNHEY, SMNVEV (reference sequence). The CDR3 has 16 residues. The CDR3 loop is CASKTSGGTNTGELFF. The CDR3 coding sequence is TGTGCCAGCAAAACTAGCGGGGGTACGAACACCGGGGAGCTGTTTTTT.

The V and J genes are TRBV5-1 and TRBJ2-2, with TRBD2 matching 9 bases. J lost 10 bases, V lost 4 bases, and 14 bases had no gene match. The CDR3 consists of 16 residues. Germline V gives CDR1 SGHRS, CDR2 YFSETQ. CDR3 sequence reads: CASSLSRLAAPEELFF. In nucleotides, the CDR3 is TGCGCCAGCAGCCTCTCCAGACTAGCGGCTCCTGAGGAGCTGTTTTTT.

This clonotype was counted ten times or more. The V gene is TRBV19, the J gene TRBJ1-5, with 8 positions matching TRBD1. The V gene end was trimmed by 8 bases and the J gene end by 2 bases; junction bases not matched to a gene: 2. Looked up from germline, CDR1 is LNHDA and CDR2 is SQIVND (reference sequence). The CDR3 consists of 13 residues. Here the CDR3 reads CASQQGGNQPQHF. Written as DNA, the CDR3 is TGTGCCAGTCAACAGGGGGGCAATCAGCCCCAGCATTTT.

This clonotype was seen at least ten times. The chain recombines TRBV5-1 with TRBJ1-1, with 7 nucleotides matching TRBD1. Germline values: CDR1 SGHRS, CDR2 YFSETQ. This CDR3 spans 16 amino acids. V lost 4 bases, J lost 1 base, and 10 bases stayed unmatched. The chain's CDR3 is CASSVTGRLENTEAFF. CDR3 DNA: TGCGCCAGCAGCGTGACAGGGAGGTTAGAGAACACTGAAGCTTTCTTT.

The chain is built from TRBV29-1 and TRBJ1-2, with TRBD1 identical over 7 bases. The CDR3 is made up of 15 amino acids. Germline assignment: CDR1 SQVTM and CDR2 ANQGSEA. V gave up 0 bases and J gave up 4 bases; unmatched junction bases: 8. As DNA, the CDR3 is TGCAGCGTTGAAGAGGGGACGCACAGGGGCTATGGCTACACCTTC. It is translated as CSVEEGTHRGYGYTF.

This clonotype was seen at least ten times. This chain links TRBV6-1 with TRBJ1-5; no definite D call. The germline CDR1 and CDR2 sequences are MNHNS and SASEGT. V lost 4 bases, J lost 7 bases, and 2 bases lay in between. CDR3 length: 10 amino acids. The CDR3 DNA reads as TGTGCCAGCAGTGCACAGCCCCAGCATTTT. This gives the protein CASSAQPQHF.

This clonotype was counted many times. The chain employs TRBV12-3 or TRBV12-4 and TRBJ1-1; D is unclear. This CDR3 has 13 residues. Trimming stripped 5 bases from V and 1 base from J, with 8 bases between. Here the CDR3 reads CASSPQPNTEAFF. Written as DNA, the CDR3 is TGTGCCAGCAGTCCCCAGCCGAACACTGAAGCTTTCTTT.

This clonotype was recorded many times. This sequence joins TRBV6-5 and TRBJ2-5; D may be TRBD1 or TRBD2 (5 bases each). The germline CDR1 and CDR2 sequences are MNHEY and SVGAGI. The CDR3 has 15 residues. V was cut by 0 bases and J by 4 bases, with 12 bases left in between. CDR3 nucleotide sequence: TGTGCCAGCAGTTACTCGAGGGGTAGTGTAGAGACCCAGTACTTC. Amino acids: CASSYSRGSVETQYF.

The rearrangement uses TRBV6-2 or TRBV6-3 and TRBJ1-1; possible D gene TRBD1, 5 bases. Trimming cost V 1 base and J 2 bases, with 20 bases left between them. Germline lookup yields CDR1 MNHEY and CDR2 SVGEGT. This CDR3 region has 18 residues. The CDR3 sequence is CASSYFGFDRLRNTEAFF. The CDR3 region has the DNA TGTGCCAGCAGTTACTTCGGGTTTGACAGACTCCGAAACACTGAAGCTTTCTTT.

Comment on this clonotype: The germline gene is not matched at one end of the junction; a read error may be the cause. The V call is TRBV4-1, the J call TRBJ1-1; a possible D gene is TRBD1 (5 bases). Per the germline V gene, CDR1 is MGHRA and CDR2 is YSYEKL. The CDR3 covers 14 residues. The DNA for the CDR3 is TGCGCCAGCAGCCCCGACGGGGGTATCCCTGAAGCTTGCTTT. Residues: CASSPDGGIPEACF.

The chain combines TRBV4-1 with TRBJ2-7, with 7 bases aligning to TRBD1. The CDR3 is made up of 14 amino acids. The germline V gene encodes CDR1 MGHRA and CDR2 YSYEKL. V dropped 5 bases and J dropped 3; count of bases not matched to a gene: 7. The CDR3 protein is CASSAGTEVYEQYF. The CDR3 DNA is TGCGCCAGCAGCGCCGGGACAGAGGTCTACGAGCAGTACTTC.

This clonotype was found many times. V and J are TRBV6-4 and TRBJ1-1; D uncertain. V was cut by 4 bases and J by 1 base, with 7 bases left in between. CDR3 length: 13 amino acids. Germline CDR1 reads MRHNA; CDR2 reads SNTAGT. The CDR3 DNA reads TGTGCCAGCAGTGTTACGGAGAACACTGAAGCTTTCTTT. Encoded protein: CASSVTENTEAFF.

The rearrangement joins TRBV19 to TRBJ1-5; a possible D gene is TRBD1 (5 bases). V gave up 3 bases and J gave up 2 bases, with 14 bases separating them. This CDR3 is 16 amino acids long. CDR1 and CDR2 from the germline V gene are LNHDA and SQIVND (reference sequence). In DNA form, the CDR3 reads TGTGCCAGTAGTATGTGGAGGGGAAGGGGCAATCAGCCCCAGCATTTT. Its protein is CASSMWRGRGNQPQHF.

This clonotype was detected only a few times. DNA of the CDR3: TGTGCCGGCAGTGAAACTGGATACGAGCAGTACGTC. Translating gives CAGSETGYEQYV. This sequence joins TRBV6-1 and TRBJ2-7; D call uncertain. Per germline, CDR1 MNHNS and CDR2 SASEGT. The CDR3 has 12 amino acids.

This clonotype showed up many times. The chain recombines TRBV6-2 or TRBV6-3 with TRBJ1-5, with a weak D call TRBD1 (5 bases). V lost 6 bases and J lost 1, with 13 bases in between. CDR1 and CDR2 from the germline V gene are MNHEY and SVGEGT. The CDR3 is 15 residues long. The CDR3 coding sequence is TGTGCCAGCAGCCCCCAGGGCCAAAGCAATCAGCCCCAGCATTTT. Translation gives CASSPQGQSNQPQHF.

This clonotype was picked up many times. The chain joins TRBV12-3 or TRBV12-4 to TRBJ1-5; a possible D gene is TRBD1 (5 bases). This CDR3 region has 14 residues. V gave up 3 bases and J gave up 2 bases, with 8 bases separating them. The CDR3 loop is CASSFRVGNQPQHF. In DNA form, the CDR3 reads TGTGCCAGCAGTTTCAGGGTAGGCAATCAGCCCCAGCATTTT.